The present entry profiles one TCR beta chain with its context. Its specificity is unknown. This sample is part of a study of response to subunit inactivated influenza vaccine. Broader study findings: There was a suggestion from the authors that each seasonal influenza vaccination recruits few new T cells.

A single record per CDR3 protein comes from TCRdb applying MiXCR to the RT-PCR reads. The sample lists roughly 460,000 distinct CDR3 sequences, about a tenth seen once, with roughly 12% in the top ten. The sample was PBMCs from blood, taken 40 to 50 days after vaccination. This TCR was sampled from a man in his forties or fifties who received an inactivated influenza vaccine.

The CDR3: CAIRQDLGNSPLHF. CDR3 coding DNA: TGTGCCATCAGACAAGACTTGGGCAATTCACCCCTCCACTTT. The V call is TRBV10-3, the J call TRBJ1-6, with D unresolved. Germline lookup yields CDR1 ENHRY and CDR2 SYGVKD. CDR3 length equals 14 residues. V was clipped by 6 bases and J by 7 bases, with 13 bases between them.